The clone carrying this T cell receptor beta chain was seen once. Germline CDR1 and CDR2: MDHEN and SYDVKM. Trimming removed 8 bases from V and 2 bases from J, with 14 bases in between. The CDR3 has 14 residues. The data stem from a study of blood T cell repertoires in COVID-19. The method was immunoSEQ multiplex PCR; TCRdb's version includes in-frame clones alone and lacks a portion of them. Among about 220,000 clones listed, over 75% were seen once. This sequence joins TRBV28 and TRBJ2-3; tentatively, D is TRBD2 (5 bases). The sequenced sample was peripheral blood. The origin of this receptor is a human donor in a cohort sampled during active COVID-19. CDR3 coding DNA: TGTGCCAGCTTAAGGAGCGGAAACACAGATACGCAGTATTTT. Translating it yields CASLRSGNTDTQYF.